These T cell receptor beta chains were read from a single sample in a study of T cells after posttransplantation cyclophosphamide. Some clones are missing from TCRdb's copy, which holds only in-frame ones; the method was immunoSEQ multiplex PCR. There are approximately 10,000 clones in the sample; roughly 90% occur only once, and roughly 29% lies in the top ten. The material sequenced was PBMCs, taken after an allogeneic stem cell transplant with a calcineurin inhibitor and methotrexate. The receptor set was obtained from a young adult male patient who received an allogeneic stem cell transplant from an unrelated donor, was CMV-positive, and had no GVHD. The graft donor may have given rise to some T cells. The CDR3 runs from the conserved cysteine through the conserved F or W. D genes are given only for firm matches. The listing skips clone size in some rows; elsewhere it reads once, few, many or a size class.

DNA	CDR3	V	J	D	size
TGTGCCAGCAGCCCCGGACTAGACAGAGAGACCCAGTACTTC	CASSPGLDRETQYF	TRBV11-2	TRBJ2-5	TRBD2	NA
TGCGCCAGCAGCTCGCGGCCATTAGCGGCCGAAACCTACAATGAGCAGTTCTTC	CASSSRPLAAETYNEQFF	TRBV5-1	TRBJ2-1	NA	NA
TGTGCCAGCAGTAAGACAGGGGCCTACAATGAGCAGTTCTTC	CASSKTGAYNEQFF	TRBV6-5	TRBJ2-1	TRBD1	few
TGTGCCAGTAGTATACAGGGACACTACTCCTACGAGCAGTACTTC	CASSIQGHYSYEQYF	TRBV19	TRBJ2-7	NA	NA
TGTGCCAGCAGCGAAGCCGGGACAATTATTCGAAATACGCAGTATTTT	CASSEAGTIIRNTQYF	TRBV5-8	TRBJ2-3	NA	few
TGTGCCACCTCAAGCTGGGCAACCTACGAGCAGTACTTC	CATSSWATYEQYF	TRBV28	TRBJ2-7	NA	NA
TGTGCCAGCAGCTTATTGGGGGGGGCAGAACCTAATGAGCAGTTCTTC	CASSLLGGAEPNEQFF	TRBV7-9	TRBJ2-1	NA	NA
TGTGCCAGCTCACCACTTGGTAGAAGCTCCTACAATGAGCAGTTCTTC	CASSPLGRSSYNEQFF	TRBV18	TRBJ2-1	NA	NA
TGCGCCAGCAGCCAAGATGCCCAAGGGGAGCGGGGCTACAATGAGCAGTTCTTC	CASSQDAQGERGYNEQFF	TRBV4-1	TRBJ2-1	TRBD2	NA
TGTGCCAGCAGGGGGCTAGCGGGTTACAATGAGCAGTTCTTC	CASRGLAGYNEQFF	TRBV2	TRBJ2-1	TRBD2	NA